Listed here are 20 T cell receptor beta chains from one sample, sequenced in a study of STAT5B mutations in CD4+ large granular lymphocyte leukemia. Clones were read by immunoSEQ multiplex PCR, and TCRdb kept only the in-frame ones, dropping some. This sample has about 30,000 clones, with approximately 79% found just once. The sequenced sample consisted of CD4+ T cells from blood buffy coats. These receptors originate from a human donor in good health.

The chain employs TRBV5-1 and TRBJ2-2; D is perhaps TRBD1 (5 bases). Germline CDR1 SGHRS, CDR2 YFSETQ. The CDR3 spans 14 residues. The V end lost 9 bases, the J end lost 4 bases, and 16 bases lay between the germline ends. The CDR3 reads CATQGTPSTGELFF. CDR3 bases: TGCGCCACCCAGGGTACCCCCAGCACCGGGGAGCTGTTTTTT.

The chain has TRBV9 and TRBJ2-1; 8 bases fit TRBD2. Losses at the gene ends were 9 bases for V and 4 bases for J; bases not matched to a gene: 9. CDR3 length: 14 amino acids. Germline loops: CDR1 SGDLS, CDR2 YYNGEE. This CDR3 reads CATSPGGAYNEQFF. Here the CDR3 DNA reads TGTGCCACCTCCCCCGGGGGGGCATACAATGAGCAGTTCTTC.

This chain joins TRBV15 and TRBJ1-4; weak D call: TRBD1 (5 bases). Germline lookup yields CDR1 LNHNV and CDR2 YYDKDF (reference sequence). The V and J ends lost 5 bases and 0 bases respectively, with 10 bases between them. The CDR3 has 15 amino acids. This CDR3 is CATSGRGSTNEKLFF. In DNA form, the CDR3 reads TGTGCCACCAGCGGCCGGGGGTCAACTAATGAAAAACTGTTTTTT.

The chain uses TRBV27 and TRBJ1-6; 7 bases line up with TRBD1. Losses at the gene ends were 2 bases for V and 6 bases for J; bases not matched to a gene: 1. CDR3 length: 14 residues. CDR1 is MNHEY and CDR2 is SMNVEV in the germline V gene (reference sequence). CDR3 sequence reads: CASSLGQVNSPLHF. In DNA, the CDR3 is TGTGCCAGCAGTTTAGGACAGGTTAATTCACCCCTCCACTTT.

The CDR3 spells CASSKAGGEKETQYF. The CDR3 nucleotides read TGTGCCAGCAGCAAAGCGGGTGGGGAAAAAGAGACCCAGTACTTC. The chain couples TRBV11-2 to TRBJ2-5, with D possibly matching TRBD2 (6 bases). CDR1 and CDR2 from the germline V gene are SGHAT and FQNNGV. The V end was cut by 5 bases, the J end by 3 bases, with 16 bases between. This CDR3 contains 15 residues.

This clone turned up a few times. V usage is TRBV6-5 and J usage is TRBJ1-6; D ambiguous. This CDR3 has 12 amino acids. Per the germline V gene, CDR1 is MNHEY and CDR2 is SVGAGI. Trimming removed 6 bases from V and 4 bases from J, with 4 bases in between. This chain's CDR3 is CASRQYNSPLHF. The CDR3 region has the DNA TGTGCCAGCAGACAGTATAATTCACCCCTCCACTTT.

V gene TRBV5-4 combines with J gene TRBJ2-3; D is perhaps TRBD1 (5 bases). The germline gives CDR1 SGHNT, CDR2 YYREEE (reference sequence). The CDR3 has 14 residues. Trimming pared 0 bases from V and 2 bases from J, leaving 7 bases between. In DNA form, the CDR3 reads TGTGCCAGCAGCTTGGGACAGATCACAGATACGCAGTATTTT. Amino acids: CASSLGQITDTQYF.

CDR3 protein: CASSLTGGGEQYF. The CDR3 DNA sequence: TGTGCCAGCAGCCTTACAGGGGGAGGGGAGCAGTACTTC. The chain employs TRBV5-4 and TRBJ2-7; D possibly corresponds to TRBD1 (8 bases). V dropped 4 bases and J dropped 7 bases, with 15 bases sitting between them. This CDR3 comprises 13 residues. CDR1 is SGHNT and CDR2 is YYREEE in the germline V gene (reference sequence).

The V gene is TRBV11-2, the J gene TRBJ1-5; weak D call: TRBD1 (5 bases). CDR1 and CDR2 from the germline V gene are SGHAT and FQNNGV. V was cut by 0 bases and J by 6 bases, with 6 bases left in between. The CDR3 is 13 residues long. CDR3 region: CASSLDRVQPQHF. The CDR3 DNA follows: TGTGCCAGCAGCTTAGACAGGGTTCAGCCCCAGCATTTT.

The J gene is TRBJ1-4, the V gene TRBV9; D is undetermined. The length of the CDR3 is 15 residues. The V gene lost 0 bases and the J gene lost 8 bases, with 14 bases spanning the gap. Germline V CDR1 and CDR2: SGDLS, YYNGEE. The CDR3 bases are TGTGCCAGCAGCGTAGGGGGAACGACGAGGGAAAAACTGTTTTTT. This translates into CASSVGGTTREKLFF.

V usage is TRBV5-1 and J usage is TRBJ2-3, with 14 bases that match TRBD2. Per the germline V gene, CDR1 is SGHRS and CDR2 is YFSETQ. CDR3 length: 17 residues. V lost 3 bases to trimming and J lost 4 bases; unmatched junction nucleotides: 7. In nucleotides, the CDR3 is TGCGCCAGCAGCTACCTGGGACTAGCGGGAGTCCCAGATACGCAGTATTTT. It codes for CASSYLGLAGVPDTQYF.

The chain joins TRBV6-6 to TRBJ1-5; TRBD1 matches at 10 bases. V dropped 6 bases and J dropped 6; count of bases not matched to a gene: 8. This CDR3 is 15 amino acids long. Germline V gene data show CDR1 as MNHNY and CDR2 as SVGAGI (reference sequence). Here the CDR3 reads CASRNDRGPGQPQHF. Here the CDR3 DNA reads TGTGCCAGCAGGAACGACAGGGGGCCCGGTCAGCCCCAGCATTTT.

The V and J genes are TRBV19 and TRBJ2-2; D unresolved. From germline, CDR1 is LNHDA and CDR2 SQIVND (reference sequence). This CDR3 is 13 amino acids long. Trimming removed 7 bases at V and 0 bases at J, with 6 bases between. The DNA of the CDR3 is TGTGCCAGTATGGAAACGAACACCGGGGAGCTGTTTTTT. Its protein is CASMETNTGELFF.

The CDR3 protein is CASRGQGPRTDTQYF. The DNA for the CDR3 is TGTGCCAGCAGGGGACAGGGCCCCCGCACAGATACGCAGTATTTT. The chain couples TRBV6-1 to TRBJ2-3, with TRBD1 matching 9 bases. This CDR3 has 15 amino acids. The germline V gene has CDR1 MNHNS and CDR2 SASEGT. V shed 6 bases, J shed 1 base, and the junction held 5 bases outside the gene matches.

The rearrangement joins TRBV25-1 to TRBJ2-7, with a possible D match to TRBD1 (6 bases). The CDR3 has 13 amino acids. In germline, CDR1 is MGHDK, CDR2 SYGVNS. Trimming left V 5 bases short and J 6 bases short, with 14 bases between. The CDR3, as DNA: TGTGCCAGCAGTAGGGGGAGTGGAGGCGAGCAGTACTTC. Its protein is CASSRGSGGEQYF.

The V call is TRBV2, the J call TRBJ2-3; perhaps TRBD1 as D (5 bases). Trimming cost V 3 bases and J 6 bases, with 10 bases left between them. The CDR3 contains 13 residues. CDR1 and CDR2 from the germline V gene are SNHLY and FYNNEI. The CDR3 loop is CASSDREGDTQYF. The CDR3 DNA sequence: TGTGCCAGCAGTGACAGGGAAGGTGATACGCAGTATTTT.

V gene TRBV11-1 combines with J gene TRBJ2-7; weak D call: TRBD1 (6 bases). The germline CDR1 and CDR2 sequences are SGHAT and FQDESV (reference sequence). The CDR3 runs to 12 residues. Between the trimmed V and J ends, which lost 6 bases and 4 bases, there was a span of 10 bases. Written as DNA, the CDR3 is TGTGCCAGCAGACAAGGACAGTACGAGCAGTACTTC. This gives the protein CASRQGQYEQYF. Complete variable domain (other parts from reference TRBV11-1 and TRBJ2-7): EAEVAQSPRYKITEKSQAVAFWCDPISGHATLYWYRQILGQGPELLVQFQDESVVDDSQLPKDRFSAERLKGVDSTLKIQPAELGDSAMYLCASRQGQYEQYFGPGTRLTVT.

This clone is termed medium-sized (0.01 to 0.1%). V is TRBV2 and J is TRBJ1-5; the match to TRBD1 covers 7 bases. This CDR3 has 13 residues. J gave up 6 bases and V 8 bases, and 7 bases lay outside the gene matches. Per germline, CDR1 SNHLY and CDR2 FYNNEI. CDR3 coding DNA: TGTGCCAGCGGCCAGGGACAGTTTCAGCCCCAGCATTTT. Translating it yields CASGQGQFQPQHF.

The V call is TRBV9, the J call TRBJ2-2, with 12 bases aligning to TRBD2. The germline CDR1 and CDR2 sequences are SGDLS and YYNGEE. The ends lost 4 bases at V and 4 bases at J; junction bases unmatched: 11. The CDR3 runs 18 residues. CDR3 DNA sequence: TGTGCCAGCAGCTTCAGACTAGCGGGGGCCGATACCACCGGGGAGCTGTTTTTT. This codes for CASSFRLAGADTTGELFF.

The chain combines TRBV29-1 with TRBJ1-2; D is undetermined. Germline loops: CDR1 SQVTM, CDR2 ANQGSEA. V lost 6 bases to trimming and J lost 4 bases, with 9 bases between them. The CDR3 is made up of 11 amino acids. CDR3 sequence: CSVTSSYGYTF. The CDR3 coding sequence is TGCAGCGTCACTTCATCCTATGGCTACACCTTC.